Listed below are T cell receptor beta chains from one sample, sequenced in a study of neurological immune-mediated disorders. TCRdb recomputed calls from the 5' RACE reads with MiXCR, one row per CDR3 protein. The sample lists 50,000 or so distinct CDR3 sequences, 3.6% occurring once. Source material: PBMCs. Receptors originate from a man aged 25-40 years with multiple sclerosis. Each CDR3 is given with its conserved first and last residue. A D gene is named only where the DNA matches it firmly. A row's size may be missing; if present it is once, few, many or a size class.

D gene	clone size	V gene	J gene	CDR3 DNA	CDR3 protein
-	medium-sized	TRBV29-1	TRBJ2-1	TGCAGCGTTGATATGAGTGGGAATGAGCAGTTCTTC	CSVDMSGNEQFF
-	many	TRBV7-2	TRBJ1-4	TGTGCCAGCAGCTTAGGTCAAGAAAAACTGTTTTTT	CASSLGQEKLFF
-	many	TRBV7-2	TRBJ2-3	TGTGCCAGCAGCTTAAATAGGGCCCTGGATACGCAGTATTTT	CASSLNRALDTQYF
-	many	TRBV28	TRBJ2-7	TGTGCCACCACCGGGACATACTACGAGCAGTACTTC	CATTGTYYEQYF
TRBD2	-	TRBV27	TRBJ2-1	TGTGCCAGCAAGACAGCGGGAGTAAACAATGAGCAGTTCTTC	CASKTAGVNNEQFF
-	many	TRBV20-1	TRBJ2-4	TGCAGCGCTCCCGGATCGAGGGGTATTGAGGACATTCAGTACTTC	CSAPGSRGIEDIQYF
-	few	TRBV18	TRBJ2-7	TGTGCCAGCTCACCGCCGGATGCAGCCACCGAGCAGTACTTC	CASSPPDAATEQYF
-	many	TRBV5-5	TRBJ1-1	TGTGCCAGCAGCTTGGATCGATTCACTGAAGCTTTCTTT	CASSLDRFTEAFF
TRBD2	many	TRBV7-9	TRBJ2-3	TGTGCCAGCAGCCAGCCCAGCGGGAGGCCCACAGATACGCAGTATTTT	CASSQPSGRPTDTQYF
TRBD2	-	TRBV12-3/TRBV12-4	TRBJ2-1	TGTGCCAGCAGTCTCCCCTCAGCGGGGGAGTACAATGAGCAGTTCTTC	CASSLPSAGEYNEQFF
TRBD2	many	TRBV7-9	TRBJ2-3	TGTGCCAGCAGCTTAGTGGGACTAGCGGGAGAGTGGGGGCCCACAGATACGCAGTATTTT	CASSLVGLAGEWGPTDTQYF
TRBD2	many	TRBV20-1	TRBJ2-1	TGCAGTGCTAGTCTAGCGGGAGTAGGAACCTACAATGAGCAGTTCTTC	CSASLAGVGTYNEQFF
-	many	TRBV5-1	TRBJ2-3	TGCGCCAGCTCCGAGGGAGGTTACATTACAGATACGCAGTATTTT	CASSEGGYITDTQYF
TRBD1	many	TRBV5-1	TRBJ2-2	TGCGCCAGCAGCTTGACCGGACAGGGCCAATCGAACACCGGGGAGCTGTTTTTT	CASSLTGQGQSNTGELFF
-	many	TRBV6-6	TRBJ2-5	TGTGCCAGCAGTTTCGGAATGGGCGGGAACCAGTACTTC	CASSFGMGGNQYF